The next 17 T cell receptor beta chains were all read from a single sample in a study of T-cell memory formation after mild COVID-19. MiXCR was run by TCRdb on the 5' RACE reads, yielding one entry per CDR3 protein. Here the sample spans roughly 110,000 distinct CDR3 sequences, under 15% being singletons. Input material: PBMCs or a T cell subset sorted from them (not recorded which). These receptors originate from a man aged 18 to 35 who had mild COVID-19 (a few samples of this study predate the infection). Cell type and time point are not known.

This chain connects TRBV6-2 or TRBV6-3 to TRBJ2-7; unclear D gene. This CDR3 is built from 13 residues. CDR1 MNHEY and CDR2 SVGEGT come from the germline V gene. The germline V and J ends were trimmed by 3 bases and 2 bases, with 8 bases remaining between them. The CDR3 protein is CASSYGRTYEQYF. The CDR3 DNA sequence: TGTGCCAGCAGTTATGGCAGGACCTACGAGCAGTACTTC.

The CDR3 bases are TGTGCCAGCAGCCAAGTTCCCAGGGTGGACACCGGGGAGCTGTTTTTT. Translated: CASSQVPRVDTGELFF. The rearrangement links TRBV4-2 to TRBJ2-2; D is possibly TRBD1 (5 bases). This CDR3 is built from 16 residues. CDR1 and CDR2 from the germline V gene are LGHNA and YNFKEQ. Trimming took 1 base from V and 3 from J, leaving 12 bases between them.

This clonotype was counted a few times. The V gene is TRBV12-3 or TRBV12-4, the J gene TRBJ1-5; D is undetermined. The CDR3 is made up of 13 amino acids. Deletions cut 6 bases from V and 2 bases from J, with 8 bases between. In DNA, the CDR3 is TGTGCCAGCAGCTCCGTTGGCAATCAGCCCCAGCATTTT. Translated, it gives CASSSVGNQPQHF.

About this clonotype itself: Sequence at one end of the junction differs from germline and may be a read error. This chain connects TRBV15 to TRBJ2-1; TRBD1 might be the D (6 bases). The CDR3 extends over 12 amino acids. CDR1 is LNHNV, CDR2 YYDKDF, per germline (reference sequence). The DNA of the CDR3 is TGTGCCACCAGCGGAGATAACAGGGTTACGTTCTTC. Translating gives CATSGDNRVTFF.

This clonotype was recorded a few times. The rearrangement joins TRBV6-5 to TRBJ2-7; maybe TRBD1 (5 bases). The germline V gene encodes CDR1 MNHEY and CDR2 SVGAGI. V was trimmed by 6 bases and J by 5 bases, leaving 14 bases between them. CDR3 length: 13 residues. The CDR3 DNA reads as TGTGCCAGCAGCCCTTGGGGCATGAACGAGCAGTACTTC. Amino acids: CASSPWGMNEQYF.

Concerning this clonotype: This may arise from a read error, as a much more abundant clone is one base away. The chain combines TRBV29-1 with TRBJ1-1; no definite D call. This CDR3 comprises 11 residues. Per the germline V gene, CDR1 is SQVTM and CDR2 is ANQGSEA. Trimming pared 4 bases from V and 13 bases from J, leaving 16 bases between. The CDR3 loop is CSVVVLGRDFF. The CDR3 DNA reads TGCAGCGTTGTCGTACTCGGACGGGATTTCTTT.

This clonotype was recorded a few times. The CDR3 coding sequence is TGTGCCAGCACTGGGACCGCCGGCTACAATGAGCAGTTCTTC. Its protein product is CASTGTAGYNEQFF. This chain uses TRBV25-1 with TRBJ2-1; D possibly matches TRBD1 or TRBD2 (5 bases each). With 7 bases removed from V and 3 bases from J, the gap between germline ends came to 13 bases. The CDR3 has 14 amino acids. Per germline, CDR1 MGHDK and CDR2 SYGVNS.

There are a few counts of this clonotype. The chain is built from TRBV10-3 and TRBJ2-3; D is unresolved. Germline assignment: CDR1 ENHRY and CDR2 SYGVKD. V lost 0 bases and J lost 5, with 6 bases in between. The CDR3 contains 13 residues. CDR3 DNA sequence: TGTGCCATCAGTGAGTCGGTGGGAGATACGCAGTATTTT. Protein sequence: CAISESVGDTQYF.

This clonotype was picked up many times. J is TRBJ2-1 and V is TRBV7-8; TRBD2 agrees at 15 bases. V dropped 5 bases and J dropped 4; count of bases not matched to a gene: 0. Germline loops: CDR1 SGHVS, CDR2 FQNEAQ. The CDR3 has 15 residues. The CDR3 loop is CASSGTSGGYNEQFF. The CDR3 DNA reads TGTGCCAGCAGCGGGACTAGCGGGGGGTACAATGAGCAGTTCTTC.

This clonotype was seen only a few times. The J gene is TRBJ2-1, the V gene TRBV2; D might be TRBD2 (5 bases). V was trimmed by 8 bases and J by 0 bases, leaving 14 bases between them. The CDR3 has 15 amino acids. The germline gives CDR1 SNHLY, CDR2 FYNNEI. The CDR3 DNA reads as TGTGCCAGCGAGGCAATCCGGGACTCCTACAATGAGCAGTTCTTC. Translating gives CASEAIRDSYNEQFF.

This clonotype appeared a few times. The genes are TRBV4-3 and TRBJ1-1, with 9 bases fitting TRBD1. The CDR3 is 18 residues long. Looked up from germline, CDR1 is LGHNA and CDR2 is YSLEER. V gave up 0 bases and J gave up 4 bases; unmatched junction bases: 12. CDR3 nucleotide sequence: TGCGCCAGCAGCCAAGATTTGGGGACAGGGTATTGGAGCACTGAAGCTTTCTTT. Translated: CASSQDLGTGYWSTEAFF.

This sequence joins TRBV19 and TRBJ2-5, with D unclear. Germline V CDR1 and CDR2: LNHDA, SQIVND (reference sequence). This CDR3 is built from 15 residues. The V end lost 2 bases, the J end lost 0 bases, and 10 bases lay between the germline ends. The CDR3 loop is CASSIILGNQETQYF. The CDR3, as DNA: TGTGCCAGTAGTATAATCTTGGGGAACCAAGAGACCCAGTACTTC. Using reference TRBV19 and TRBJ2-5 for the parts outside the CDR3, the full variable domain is DGGITQSPKYLFRKEGQNVTLSCEQNLNHDAMYWYRQDPGQGLRLIYYSQIVNDFQKGDIAEGYSVSREKKESFPLTVTSAQKNPTAFYLCASSIILGNQETQYFGPGTRLLVL.

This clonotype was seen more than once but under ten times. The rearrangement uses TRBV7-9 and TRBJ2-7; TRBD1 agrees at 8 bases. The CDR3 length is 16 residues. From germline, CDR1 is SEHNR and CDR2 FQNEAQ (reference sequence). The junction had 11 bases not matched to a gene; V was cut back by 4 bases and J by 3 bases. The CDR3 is CASSSTDRVGIYEQYV. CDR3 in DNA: TGTGCCAGCAGCTCTACGGACAGGGTAGGCATCTACGAGCAGTACGTC.

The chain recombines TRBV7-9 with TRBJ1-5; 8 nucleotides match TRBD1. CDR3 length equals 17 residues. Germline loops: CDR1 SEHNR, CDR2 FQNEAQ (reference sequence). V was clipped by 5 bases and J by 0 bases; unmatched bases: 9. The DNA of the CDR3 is TGTGCCAGCAGCCAAGCAGGGGGCCCTTATAGCAATCAGCCCCAGCATTTT. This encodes CASSQAGGPYSNQPQHF.

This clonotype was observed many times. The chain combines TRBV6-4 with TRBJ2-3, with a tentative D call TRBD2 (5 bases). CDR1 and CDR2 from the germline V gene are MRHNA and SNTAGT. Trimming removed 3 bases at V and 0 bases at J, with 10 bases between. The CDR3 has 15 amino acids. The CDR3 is CASSEEGSSTDTQYF. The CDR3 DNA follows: TGTGCCAGCAGTGAAGAGGGATCTAGCACAGATACGCAGTATTTT.

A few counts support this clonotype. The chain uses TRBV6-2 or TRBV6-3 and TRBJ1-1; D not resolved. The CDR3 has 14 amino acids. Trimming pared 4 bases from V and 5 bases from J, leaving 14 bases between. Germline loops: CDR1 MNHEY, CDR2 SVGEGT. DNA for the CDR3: TGTGCCAGCAGTTTCCCTACGTCGACGACTGAAGCTTTCTTT. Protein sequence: CASSFPTSTTEAFF.

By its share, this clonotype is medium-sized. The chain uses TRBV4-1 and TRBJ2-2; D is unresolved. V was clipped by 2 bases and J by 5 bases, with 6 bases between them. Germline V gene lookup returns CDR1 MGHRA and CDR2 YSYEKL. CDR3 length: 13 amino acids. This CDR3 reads CASSQTDTGELFF. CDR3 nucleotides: TGCGCCAGCAGCCAAACCGATACCGGGGAGCTGTTTTTT.